Shown below are 3 T cell receptor beta chains from a single sample sequenced in a study of OX40 agonist ivuxolimab in advanced cancers. Assay: immunoSEQ multiplex PCR; the TCRdb copy retains only in-frame clones and omits some. The data show 13,000 or so clones, about 70% seen once. The sample was CD4+ or CD8+ T cells sorted from blood, taken in a trial of the OX40 agonist ivuxolimab. The receptors stem from an adult with an advanced solid tumor such as melanoma, head and neck, liver or kidney cancer.

The rearrangement joins TRBV9 to TRBJ1-5; the match to TRBD1 covers 9 bases. V shed 4 bases and J 5 bases; nucleotides not matched to a gene: 4. The CDR3 runs 14 residues. The germline gives CDR1 SGDLS, CDR2 YYNGEE. Here the CDR3 reads CASSLTGGDQPQHF. The CDR3 nucleotides are TGTGCCAGCAGCTTAACAGGGGGCGATCAGCCCCAGCATTTT.

The gene calls are TRBV29-1 and TRBJ1-1; D gene unclear. Trimming shortened V by 2 bases and J by 1 base, and 11 bases separated the two germline ends. The CDR3 totals 14 residues. The germline V gene encodes CDR1 SQVTM and CDR2 ANQGSEA. The DNA for the CDR3 is TGCAGCGTTGAAACGAGGGCCCAGAACACTGAAGCTTTCTTT. It yields the protein CSVETRAQNTEAFF. The full variable domain, rest sourced from reference TRBV29-1 and TRBJ1-1, is SAVISQKPSRDICQRGTSLTIQCQVDSQVTMMFWYRQQPGQSLTLIATANQGSEATYESGFVIDKFPISRPNLTFSTLTVSNMSPEDSSIYLCSVETRAQNTEAFFGQGTRLTVV.

The chain has TRBV4-3 and TRBJ1-1; D uncertain. From germline, CDR1 is LGHNA and CDR2 YSLEER. The CDR3 loop spans 16 amino acids. V lost 0 bases and J 3 bases, leaving 14 bases between the germline ends. The CDR3 here is CASSQEGPDGYTEAFF. The CDR3 bases are TGCGCCAGCAGCCAAGAAGGCCCAGACGGGTACACTGAAGCTTTCTTT.